What follows describes a single T cell receptor beta chain. Researchers took RNA transcripts and amplified the TCR beta CDR3 regions from them. The HTBI primer set was used in a first-round RT-PCR of the TCR CDR3. TCRdb analysed the multiplex PCR reads with MiXCR anew, one entry per CDR3 protein. The table records 560,000 or so distinct CDR3 sequences, just under 20% of them present only once. The data were taken from a study of T cells in Graves' hyperthyroidism and ophthalmopathy. The sequence derives from a middle-aged man with Graves' ophthalmopathy. Specimen: blood.

The CDR3 DNA is TGTGCCAGCAGTCCGGGGACAGACTCCTATAATTCACCCCTCCACTTT. Translating gives CASSPGTDSYNSPLHF. The chain links TRBV27 to TRBJ1-6, with TRBD1 identical over 7 bases. The V gene's germline CDR1 is MNHEY and CDR2 SMNVEV (reference sequence). The CDR3 consists of 16 residues. V dropped 5 bases and J dropped 0; count of bases not matched to a gene: 4.